One TCR beta chain is described in this entry. Its target is unknown. This entry is derived from a study of lymphopenia after photon versus proton radiotherapy. Study-wide results and limits: After the lymphocyte nadir, photon-treated repertoires showed oligoclonal expansion, especially of CD8+ Temra cells. Larger post-nadir TCR diversity loss correlated inversely with survival in deceased patients. Photon-treated patients lost naive T cells and TCR diversity; proton-treated stayed stable.

Trimming at V came to 5 bases and at J to 5 bases, leaving 2 bases not matched to a gene. The germline V gene has CDR1 SGHRS and CDR2 YFSETQ. This CDR3 region has 13 residues. Here immunoSEQ multiplex PCR was the method, and the copy in TCRdb shows in-frame clones only, minus some. The repertoire includes tens of thousands of clones, around 87% of them detected once, and 10% to 14% sits in the top ten. Source: peripheral blood, taken from a patient treated with proton-based radiotherapy. The receptor was isolated from a man older than 75 with esophageal cancer. The rearrangement links TRBV5-1 to TRBJ2-2; the match to TRBD1 covers 8 bases. The CDR3: CASRQGGTGELFF. For the CDR3, the DNA is TGCGCCAGCAGACAGGGGGGTACCGGGGAGCTGTTTTTT.